This TCR beta chain was documented in a study of sequential checkpoint blockade in melanoma. The germline gives CDR1 MNHGY, CDR2 SAAAGT. V lost 4 bases, J lost 4 bases, and 10 bases lay in between. The CDR3 is 14 amino acids. Stated treatment: randomized to nivolumab then ipilimumab (arm A) or the reverse (arm B). Notes on the study in general: Rising tumor T-cell fraction and clonality meant about 30 times likelier benefit.

Points on this clone: Its antigen is unknown.

Assay: immunoSEQ multiplex PCR; the TCRdb copy retains only in-frame clones and omits some. Among 2,500 to 3,500 clones listed, 23% were seen once. Sequenced material: tumor tissue (inferred from file names), taken from a patient given nivolumab and ipilimumab in sequence. The sequence came from a human donor with melanoma. The chain joins TRBV6-8 to TRBJ2-2; D possibly corresponds to TRBD2 (5 bases). The CDR3 DNA is TGTGCCAGCAGTTGGCGGGCGGTCACCGGGGAGCTGTTTTTT. This encodes CASSWRAVTGELFF.